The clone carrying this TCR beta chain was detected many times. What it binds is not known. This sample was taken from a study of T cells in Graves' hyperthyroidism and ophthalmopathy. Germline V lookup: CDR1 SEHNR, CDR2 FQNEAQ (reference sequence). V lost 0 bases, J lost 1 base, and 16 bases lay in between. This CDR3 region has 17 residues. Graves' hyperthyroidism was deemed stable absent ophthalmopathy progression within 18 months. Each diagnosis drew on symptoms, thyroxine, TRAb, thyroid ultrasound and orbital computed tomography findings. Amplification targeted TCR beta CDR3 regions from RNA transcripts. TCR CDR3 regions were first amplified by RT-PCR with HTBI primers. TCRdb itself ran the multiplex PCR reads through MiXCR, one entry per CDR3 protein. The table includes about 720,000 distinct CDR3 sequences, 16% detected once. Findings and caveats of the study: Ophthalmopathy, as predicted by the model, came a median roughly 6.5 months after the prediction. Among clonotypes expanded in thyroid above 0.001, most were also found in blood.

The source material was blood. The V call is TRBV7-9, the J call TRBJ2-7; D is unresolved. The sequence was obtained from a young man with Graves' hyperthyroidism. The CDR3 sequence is CASSLAGGNAPSYEQYF. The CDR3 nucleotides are TGTGCCAGCAGCTTAGCGGGCGGCAACGCCCCTTCCTACGAGCAGTACTTC.